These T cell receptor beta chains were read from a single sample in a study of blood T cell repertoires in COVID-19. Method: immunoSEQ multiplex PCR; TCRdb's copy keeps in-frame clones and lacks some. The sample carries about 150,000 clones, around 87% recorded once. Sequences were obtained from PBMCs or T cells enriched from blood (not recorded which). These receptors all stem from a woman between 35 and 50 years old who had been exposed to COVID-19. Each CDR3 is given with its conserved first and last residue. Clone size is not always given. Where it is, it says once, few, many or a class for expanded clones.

CATGDRGHYEQYF | . | TRBJ2-7 | TRBV19
CSVDDGGDEKLFF | . | TRBJ1-4 | TRBV29-1
CASSGTGGDTEAFF | once | TRBJ1-1 | TRBV7-9
CASGGSYEQYF | . | TRBJ2-7 | TRBV9
CSARDTPEAFF | . | TRBJ1-1 | TRBV20-1
CASGARGGNQPQHF | . | TRBJ1-5 | TRBV7-2
CASSEFLAGGANEQFF | . | TRBJ2-1 | TRBV25-1
CASSFIGGGYTF | . | TRBJ1-2 | TRBV12-3/TRBV12-4
CASSLMPDRGNSPLHF | once | TRBJ1-6 | TRBV27
CASSLAGGQGSYEQYF | . | TRBJ2-7 | TRBV5-4